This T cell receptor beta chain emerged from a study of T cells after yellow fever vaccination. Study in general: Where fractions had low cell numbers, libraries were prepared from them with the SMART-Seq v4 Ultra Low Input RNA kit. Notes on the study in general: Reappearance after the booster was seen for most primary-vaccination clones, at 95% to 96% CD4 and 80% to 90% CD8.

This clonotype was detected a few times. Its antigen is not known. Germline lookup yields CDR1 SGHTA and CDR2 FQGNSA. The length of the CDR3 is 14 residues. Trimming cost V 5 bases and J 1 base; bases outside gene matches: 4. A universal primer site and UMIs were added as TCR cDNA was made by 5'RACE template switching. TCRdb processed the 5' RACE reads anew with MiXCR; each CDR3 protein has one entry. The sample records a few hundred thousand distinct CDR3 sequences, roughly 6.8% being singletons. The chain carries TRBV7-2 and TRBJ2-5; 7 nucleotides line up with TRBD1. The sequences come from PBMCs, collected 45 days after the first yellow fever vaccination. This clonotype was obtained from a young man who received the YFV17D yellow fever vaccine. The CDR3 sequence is CASSVQGTQETQYF. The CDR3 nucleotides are TGTGCCAGCAGCGTACAGGGGACCCAAGAGACCCAGTACTTC.